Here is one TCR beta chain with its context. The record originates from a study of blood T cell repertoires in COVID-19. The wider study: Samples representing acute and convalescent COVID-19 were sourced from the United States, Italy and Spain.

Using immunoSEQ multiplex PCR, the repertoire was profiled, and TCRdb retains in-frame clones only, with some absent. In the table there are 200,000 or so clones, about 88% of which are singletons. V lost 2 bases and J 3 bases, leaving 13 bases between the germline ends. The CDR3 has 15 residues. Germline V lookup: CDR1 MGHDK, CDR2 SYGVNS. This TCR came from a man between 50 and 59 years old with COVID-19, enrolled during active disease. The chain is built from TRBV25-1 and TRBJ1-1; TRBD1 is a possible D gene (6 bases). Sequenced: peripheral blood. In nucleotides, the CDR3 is TGTGCCAGCAGTGAACGTGGACAGCTCGACACTGAAGCTTTCTTT. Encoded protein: CASSERGQLDTEAFF.